Each of the 10 T cell receptor beta chains below was sequenced from the same sample in a study of blood T cell repertoires in COVID-19. Data came from immunoSEQ multiplex PCR; TCRdb stores just in-frame clones and leaves some out. The sample has 490,000 or so clones, around 89% seen once; the top ten hold 1.5% to 2%. Sequenced material: PBMCs or T cells enriched from blood (not recorded which). The receptors stem from a woman aged 40 to 49 who had recovered from COVID-19.

This chain uses TRBV7-9 with TRBJ2-7; 7 bases match TRBD1. Germline CDR1 and CDR2: SEHNR and FQNEAQ (reference sequence). The CDR3 sequence is 16 residues long. The ends lost 3 bases at V and 0 bases at J; junction bases unmatched: 8. The CDR3 nucleotides read TGTGCCAGCAGCTTCGCGCCGACAGGGTACTCCTACGAGCAGTACTTC. Residues: CASSFAPTGYSYEQYF.

The chain combines TRBV6-5 with TRBJ1-2; 8 bases align to TRBD1. The CDR3 length is 16 residues. CDR1 is MNHEY and CDR2 is SVGAGI in the germline V gene. Trimming cost V 0 bases and J 5 bases; bases outside gene matches: 8. The CDR3 is CASSYSIQGDSYGYTF. CDR3 sequence (DNA): TGTGCCAGCAGTTACTCCATACAGGGGGACTCTTATGGCTACACCTTC.

J is TRBJ2-3 and V is TRBV7-2; TRBD2 matches at 10 bases. After removal of 0 bases from V and 4 bases from J, the junction contained 10 bases not matched to a gene. From germline, CDR1 is SGHTA and CDR2 FQGNSA. The CDR3 contains 18 residues. In nucleotides, the CDR3 is TGTGCCAGCAGCTTAGCCGCGGCTAGCGGGAGAAAGGCAGATACGCAGTATTTT. Its translation is CASSLAAASGRKADTQYF.

About this clone: Additional DNA sequences in this sample encode the identical CDR3. This rearrangement joins TRBV18 to TRBJ1-1, with 8 positions matching TRBD1. The CDR3 consists of 13 residues. Germline V gene data show CDR1 as KGHSH and CDR2 as LQKENI. Germline trimming cut 3 bases from V and 3 bases from J; bases unmatched to any gene: 0. Here the CDR3 DNA reads TGTGCCAGCTCACCGACAGGGGACACTGAAGCTTTCTTT. The encoded protein is CASSPTGDTEAFF.

The chain recombines TRBV2 with TRBJ1-2, with D possibly matching TRBD1 (5 bases). Germline loops: CDR1 SNHLY, CDR2 FYNNEI. The V end was cut by 1 base, the J end by 5 bases, with 14 bases between. The CDR3 loop spans 15 amino acids. The chain's CDR3 is CASSEGWQGNYGYTF. CDR3 in DNA: TGTGCCAGCAGTGAAGGTTGGCAGGGCAATTATGGCTACACCTTC.

The rearrangement joins TRBV20-1 to TRBJ2-3; 7 bases agree with TRBD1. Looked up from germline, CDR1 is DFQATT and CDR2 is SNEGSKA (reference sequence). This CDR3 is 13 amino acids long. V dropped 3 bases and J dropped 1; count of bases not matched to a gene: 1. The CDR3 here is CSASDRGTDTQYF. The CDR3 nucleotides are TGCAGTGCTAGTGACAGGGGCACAGATACGCAGTATTTT.

This clone was seen only a few times. The chain carries TRBV7-9 and TRBJ2-7; tentatively, D is TRBD2 (5 bases). CDR1 and CDR2 from the germline V gene are SEHNR and FQNEAQ (reference sequence). Trimming left V 7 bases short and J 6 bases short, with 16 bases between. This CDR3 region has 13 residues. CDR3 DNA: TGTGCCAGCACCCACCCCCTAGCAAGCGAGCAGTACTTC. The encoded protein is CASTHPLASEQYF.

The V and J genes are TRBV10-3 and TRBJ2-7; the match to TRBD2 covers 8 bases. The trim removed 3 bases at V and 4 bases at J, leaving 5 bases unmatched. There are 14 residues in the CDR3. Germline CDR1 reads ENHRY; CDR2 reads SYGVKD. The CDR3, as DNA: TGTGCCATCAGTGACAGCGGGAGTGTTTACGAGCAGTACTTC. Protein: CAISDSGSVYEQYF.

This chain connects TRBV7-2 to TRBJ2-7; 8 bases align to TRBD2. The CDR3 has 16 residues. Per germline, CDR1 SGHTA and CDR2 FQGNSA. V was clipped by 6 bases and J by 4 bases; unmatched bases: 14. The CDR3 protein is CASSLTGTRLQYEQYF. CDR3 DNA: TGTGCCAGCAGTTTAACCGGGACTAGGCTACAATACGAGCAGTACTTC.

J is TRBJ1-1 and V is TRBV29-1, with 7 bases matching TRBD1. This CDR3 has 14 amino acids. Germline CDR1 is SQVTM and CDR2 is ANQGSEA. The trim removed 3 bases at V and 4 bases at J, leaving 8 bases unmatched. The CDR3 DNA follows: TGCAGCGTTGACAACAGGGGCCGGGGCACTGAAGCTTTCTTT. This sequence encodes CSVDNRGRGTEAFF.